Each of the 14 T cell receptor beta chains below was sequenced from the same sample in a study of identical twins' blood T cells (dated by TCRdb to between 2011 and 2013). Library generation was performed with 5' RACE. The instrument given in TCRdb is Illumina Genome Analyzer IIx. TCRdb reprocessing: public reads trimmed at Q25 with fastp, clones called with MiXCR, in-frame beta chains kept. For every CDR3 protein sequence, its rows merge into one entry that carries the most common genes and DNA. This sample comprises fewer than 450,000 distinct CDR3 sequences, more than 25% of them detected only once. The ten top clones hold approximately 6.6% of the sample. The sequencing sample was made of PBMCs. Receptors originate from a woman between 18 and 50 years old in good health.

This clonotype was observed a few times. V usage is TRBV5-8 and J usage is TRBJ2-3, with D perhaps matching TRBD1 (5 bases). V was shortened by 0 bases and J by 5 bases, with 10 bases between the two germline ends. CDR1 SGHTS and CDR2 YDEGEE come from the germline V gene. The CDR3 sequence is 14 residues long. In DNA, the CDR3 is TGTGCCAGCAGCTTGGCCCGGCAGGGAGATACGCAGTATTTT. Its protein is CASSLARQGDTQYF.

About this clonotype itself: One junction end disagrees with the germline gene, perhaps due to a read error. The chain uses TRBV5-1 and TRBJ2-2; 9 nucleotides match TRBD1. CDR3 length: 15 residues. CDR1 is SGHRS, CDR2 YFSETQ, per germline. In DNA form, the CDR3 reads TGTGCCAGCAGCTTGGGACAGGGGAACACCGGGGAGCTGTTTTTT. Amino acid sequence: CASSLGQGNTGELFF.

This clonotype was counted between two and nine times. The V call is TRBV9, the J call TRBJ2-1; D uncertain. V lost 0 bases, J lost 6 bases, and 7 bases lay in between. The CDR3 loop spans 13 amino acids. Germline V gene data show CDR1 as SGDLS and CDR2 as YYNGEE. In DNA, the CDR3 is TGTGCCAGCAGCGTAGGGTGGCCCAATGAGCAGTTCTTC. Protein: CASSVGWPNEQFF.

The V gene is TRBV12-3 or TRBV12-4, the J gene TRBJ2-5, with D perhaps matching TRBD2 (6 bases). This CDR3 region has 15 residues. V was shortened by 6 bases and J by 4 bases, with 18 bases between the two germline ends. CDR3 sequence reads: CASSLGLTNGETQYF. CDR3 sequence (DNA): TGTGCCAGCAGCCTGGGACTGACGAATGGAGAGACCCAGTACTTC.

This clonotype appeared many times. V usage is TRBV19 and J usage is TRBJ1-5; D not resolved. Germline V CDR1 and CDR2: LNHDA, SQIVND (reference sequence). V was clipped by 2 bases and J by 6 bases, with 11 bases between them. The CDR3 length is 14 residues. The CDR3 DNA is TGTGCCAGTAGTATAAAAGACCCTGTTCAGCCCCAGCATTTT. This gives the protein CASSIKDPVQPQHF.

This sequence joins TRBV3-1 and TRBJ1-2; D is ambiguous. The V and J ends lost 1 base and 8 bases respectively, with 11 bases between them. The CDR3 loop spans 13 amino acids. Germline values: CDR1 LGHDT, CDR2 YNNKEL (reference sequence). The CDR3 DNA sequence: TGTGCCAGCAGCCAAGCCCCCTTACTAGGCTACACCTTC. This gives the protein CASSQAPLLGYTF.

The chain links TRBV9 to TRBJ1-1, with a possible D match to TRBD1 (5 bases). The CDR3 loop spans 14 amino acids. Trimming left V 0 bases short and J 0 bases short, with 6 bases between. Germline-derived CDR1 and CDR2 are SGDLS and YYNGEE. CDR3 sequence: CASSVEQVNTEAFF. The DNA of the CDR3 is TGTGCCAGCAGCGTAGAACAGGTGAACACTGAAGCTTTCTTT.

With respect to this clonotype: Given a much more abundant clone one base away, this may be a read error. The rearrangement joins TRBV7-9 to TRBJ2-2, with TRBD2 matching over 7 bases. The CDR3 totals 17 residues. The germline CDR1 and CDR2 sequences are SEHNR and FQNEAQ (reference sequence). The CDR3 sequence is CAGSLVRLAVDTGELFF. DNA of the CDR3: TGTGCCGGCAGCTTAGTGCGGCTAGCGGTTGATACCGGGGAGCTGTTTTTT.

As to this clonotype: A much larger clonotype is one base distant, so this may be a read error. The V and J genes are TRBV29-1 and TRBJ1-2; no firm D call. Germline V gives CDR1 SQVTM, CDR2 ANQGSEA. V was cut by 8 bases and J by 8 bases, with 18 bases left in between. CDR3 length: 12 residues. The CDR3 reads CSTQLGLSGYTF. The CDR3 DNA sequence: TGCAGCACTCAACTGGGGTTGAGCGGCTACACCTTC.

The V call is TRBV5-1, the J call TRBJ2-4; TRBD2 matches at 11 bases. The CDR3 is 14 amino acids. Trimming took 6 bases from V and 8 from J; bases not matched to a gene: 7. Germline assignment: CDR1 SGHRS and CDR2 YFSETQ. CDR3 residues: CASMRLAGSDIQYF. CDR3 DNA sequence: TGCGCCAGCATGCGACTAGCGGGATCGGACATTCAGTACTTC.

Details on this clonotype: This could be a read error, since a much larger clone is one nucleotide away. The CDR3 carries no conserved terminal phenylalanine or tryptophan, so it likely arises from a read error. The chain joins TRBV29-1 to TRBJ2-7, with a weak D call TRBD1 (5 bases). The CDR3 is made up of 11 amino acids. Germline CDR1 reads SQVTM; CDR2 reads ANQGSEA. V lost 4 bases to trimming and J lost 4 bases, with 8 bases between them. CDR3 bases: TGCAGCGTTGGGACACCTTACGAGCAGTACCTC. It is translated as CSVGTPYEQYL.

The chain carries TRBV12-3 or TRBV12-4 and TRBJ1-5; 12 bases agree with TRBD1. There are 18 residues in the CDR3. Germline trimming cut 4 bases from V and 0 bases from J; bases unmatched to any gene: 7. CDR3: CASSSGDRGQGSNQPQHF. The CDR3 nucleotides are TGTGCCAGCAGTTCCGGGGACAGGGGGCAGGGTAGCAATCAGCCCCAGCATTTT.

CDR3 protein: CASSWRAGNYGYTF. CDR3 nucleotides: TGTGCCAGCAGTTGGAGGGCTGGTAACTATGGCTACACCTTC. J is TRBJ1-2 and V is TRBV27; D not certain. Germline assignment: CDR1 MNHEY and CDR2 SMNVEV (reference sequence). V was cut by 4 bases and J by 1 base, with 10 bases left in between. The CDR3 runs 14 residues.

This clonotype turned up a few times. V is TRBV10-3 and J is TRBJ1-2; D perhaps matches TRBD1 (5 bases). The CDR3 is 14 residues long. The germline V and J ends were trimmed by 7 bases and 8 bases, with 20 bases remaining between them. From germline, CDR1 is ENHRY and CDR2 SYGVKD. The CDR3, as DNA: TGTGCCATCACGAGTTTGCCGGACACCCTGGGCTACACCTTC. It yields the protein CAITSLPDTLGYTF.